These 31 T cell receptor beta chains were all obtained from the same sample, sequenced in a study of blood T cell repertoires in COVID-19. The protocol was immunoSEQ multiplex PCR, while the TCRdb copy is restricted to in-frame clones and leaves out a portion. Seen here are 300,000 to 450,000 clones, about 90% observed once, and the top ten hold roughly 1%. Sequenced material: PBMCs or T cells enriched from blood (not recorded which). The source of these receptors is a woman under 40 who had recovered from COVID-19.

This sequence joins TRBV28 and TRBJ1-2, with 7 nucleotides matching TRBD1. This CDR3 has 15 residues. Trimming took 4 bases from V and 4 from J; bases not matched to a gene: 9. CDR1 and CDR2 (germline): MDHEN, SYDVKM. CDR3 sequence: CASSYPTGDGYGYTF. CDR3 nucleotide sequence: TGTGCCAGCAGTTATCCAACAGGGGACGGCTATGGCTACACCTTC.

The V and J genes are TRBV6-1 and TRBJ2-7; TRBD2 might be the D (5 bases). Between the trimmed V and J ends, which lost 1 base and 7 bases, there was a span of 5 bases. The CDR3 extends over 11 amino acids. Germline lookup yields CDR1 MNHNS and CDR2 SASEGT. Written as DNA, the CDR3 is TGTGCCAGCAGTGAAGGAGGGGAGCAGTACTTC. This translates into CASSEGGEQYF.

The chain recombines TRBV18 with TRBJ1-1; TRBD1 agrees at 8 bases. Per germline, CDR1 KGHSH and CDR2 LQKENI. This CDR3 has 14 residues. The junction had 3 bases not matched to a gene; V was cut back by 3 bases and J by 3 bases. CDR3 protein: CASSPATGDTEAFF. DNA of the CDR3: TGTGCCAGCTCACCCGCGACAGGGGACACTGAAGCTTTCTTT.

The gene calls are TRBV10-2 and TRBJ2-3; 10 positions agree with TRBD2. CDR1 and CDR2 from the germline V gene are WSHSY and SAAADI. V lost 2 bases, J lost 7 bases, and 15 bases stayed unmatched. The CDR3 loop spans 18 amino acids. The DNA for the CDR3 is TGCGCCAGCAGTGAGGATCCTCGCTCTAGCGGGGGTGTTAATACGCAGTATTTT. It translates to CASSEDPRSSGGVNTQYF.

The gene calls are TRBV24-1 and TRBJ2-7; TRBD1 matches at 9 bases. This CDR3 is 16 amino acids long. Germline CDR1 is KGHDR and CDR2 is SFDVKD. V lost 4 bases and J lost 7; bases outside the gene matches: 13. The CDR3 nucleotides are TGTGCCACCAGTGACCCAGGGACAGGGCGCCCTTGGGAGCAGTACTTC. Its protein is CATSDPGTGRPWEQYF.

The chain uses TRBV4-1 and TRBJ2-4; D remains ambiguous. The CDR3 has 16 residues. Germline V gene sequence: CDR1 MGHRA, CDR2 YSYEKL. V lost 1 base to trimming and J lost 0 bases, with 10 bases between them. For the CDR3, the DNA is TGCGCCAGCAGCCAAGGAGACAAATTAGCCAAAAACATTCAGTACTTC. Protein: CASSQGDKLAKNIQYF.

The rearrangement links TRBV3-1 (or the pseudogene TRBV3-2) to TRBJ2-3; D perhaps matches TRBD1 (6 bases). Germline CDR1 is LGHDT and CDR2 is YNNKEL (reference sequence). The CDR3 contains 15 residues. V gave up 3 bases and J gave up 2 bases, with 12 bases separating them. CDR3 residues: CASSHYRENTDTQYF. The CDR3 bases are TGTGCCAGCAGCCATTACAGGGAAAACACAGATACGCAGTATTTT.

The chain uses TRBV7-8 and TRBJ1-3, with 7 positions matching TRBD1. The CDR3 loop spans 17 amino acids. The V segment lost 0 bases and the J segment 0 bases; nucleotides outside the gene matches: 5. CDR1 is SGHVS, CDR2 FQNEAQ, per germline. In DNA, the CDR3 is TGTGCCAGCAGCTTAGCGACAGGGTTCGTCTCTGGAAACACCATATATTTT. This sequence encodes CASSLATGFVSGNTIYF. Combining the CDR3 with reference TRBV7-8 and TRBJ1-3 gives the whole variable domain GAGVSQSPRYKVAKRGQDVALRCDPISGHVSLFWYQQALGQGPEFLTYFQNEAQLDKSGLPSDRFFAERPEGSVSTLKIQRTQQEDSAVYLCASSLATGFVSGNTIYFGEGSWLTVV.

This chain links TRBV18 with TRBJ1-6; D is uncertain. The V gene's germline CDR1 is KGHSH and CDR2 LQKENI. Trimming took 3 bases from V and 7 from J, leaving 19 bases between them. The CDR3 covers 17 residues. CDR3: CASSPTFRAGGNSPLHF. Written as DNA, the CDR3 is TGTGCCAGCTCACCCACATTTAGGGCAGGAGGAAATTCACCCCTCCACTTT.

This chain links TRBV5-5 with TRBJ2-5; D possibly corresponds to TRBD1 (6 bases). Trimming left V 6 bases short and J 1 base short, with 10 bases between. This CDR3 spans 13 amino acids. CDR1 SGHKS and CDR2 YYEKEE come from the germline V gene (reference sequence). CDR3 bases: TGTGCCAGCATGCGACAGGCCCAAGAGACCCAGTACTTC. It translates to CASMRQAQETQYF.

The rearrangement uses TRBV3-1 (or the pseudogene TRBV3-2) and TRBJ2-7, with D possibly TRBD2 on 7 matching bases. Germline CDR1 is LGHDT and CDR2 is YNNKEL (reference sequence). V dropped 2 bases and J dropped 3 bases, with 11 bases sitting between them. The CDR3 runs 14 residues. The CDR3 DNA follows: TGTGCCAGCAGCCAACCGGGGGGCCACTACGAGCAGTACTTC. Amino acid sequence: CASSQPGGHYEQYF.

The table lists this clone with a few counts. V and J are TRBV5-8 and TRBJ1-6; no firm D call. CDR1 and CDR2 from the germline V gene are SGHTS and YDEGEE. V was cut by 1 base and J by 12 bases, with 20 bases left in between. The CDR3 extends over 16 amino acids. The CDR3, as DNA: TGTGCCAGCAGCTTGACGTCTGGACTTTGGGAGAAACCCCTCCACTTT. Its protein is CASSLTSGLWEKPLHF. The variable domain in full, with the rest retrieved from reference TRBV5-8 and TRBJ1-6, is EAGVTQSPTHLIKTRGQQATLRCSPISGHTSVYWYQQALGLGLQFLLWYDEGEERNRGNFPPRFSGRQFPNYSSELNVNALELEDSALYLCASSLTSGLWEKPLHFGNGTRLTVT.

Regarding this clone: A junction end diverges from the germline sequence, so it may reflect a read error. This chain connects TRBV7-9 to TRBJ1-6; the match to TRBD1 covers 9 bases. The CDR3 totals 14 residues. Per germline, CDR1 SEHNR and CDR2 FQNEAQ (reference sequence). Written as DNA, the CDR3 is TGTGCCAGCACCTTAGGACAGGGGACTTCACCCCTCCACTTT. This gives the protein CASTLGQGTSPLHF.

The gene calls are TRBV28 and TRBJ2-1, with D possibly being TRBD1 (5 bases). V was trimmed by 6 bases and J by 13 bases, leaving 13 bases between them. Germline loops: CDR1 MDHEN, CDR2 SYDVKM. The CDR3 extends over 11 amino acids. CDR3 residues: CASRSQGPQFF. The CDR3 DNA follows: TGTGCCAGCAGGTCTCAGGGCCCCCAGTTCTTC.

V gene TRBV7-9 combines with J gene TRBJ2-5; D may be TRBD2 (5 bases). Trimming removed 5 bases from V and 5 bases from J, with 21 bases in between. In germline, CDR1 is SEHNR, CDR2 FQNEAQ (reference sequence). This CDR3 contains 16 residues. CDR3 sequence: CASSPPTGIVGETQYF. The DNA of the CDR3 is TGTGCCAGCAGCCCCCCGACGGGAATCGTAGGGGAGACCCAGTACTTC.

The rearrangement uses TRBV30 and TRBJ1-2; 7 bases line up with TRBD1. Germline V lookup: CDR1 GTSNPN, CDR2 SVGIG (reference sequence). The CDR3 contains 17 residues. Trimming cost V 3 bases and J 2 bases; bases outside gene matches: 15. The CDR3 coding sequence is TGTGCCTGGAGGATCGCTCGAAGACAGGGAATGAACTATGGCTACACCTTC. Protein sequence: CAWRIARRQGMNYGYTF.

This chain uses TRBV21-1 with TRBJ2-5; TRBD2 is taken as the D call from the table, unchecked against the DNA. TRBV21-1 is tagged as a pseudogene. This CDR3 is 16 amino acids long. CDR3 sequence (DNA): TGTGCCAGCAGCCTTCCCCCGGGACTAGCGGGGGAGTCCAAGTACTTC. Encoded protein: CASSLPPGLAGESKYF.

The rearrangement joins TRBV6-5 to TRBJ1-6, with no clear D. The CDR3 totals 15 residues. Trimming removed 8 bases at V and 7 bases at J, with 18 bases between. Germline CDR1 reads MNHEY; CDR2 reads SVGAGI. In DNA, the CDR3 is TGTGCCAGCTGCTCCTCGGGAGCCTCCAATTCACCCCTCCACTTT. This codes for CASCSSGASNSPLHF.

The J gene is TRBJ2-1, the V gene TRBV24-1, with 7 bases aligning to TRBD1. CDR3 length: 15 residues. CDR1 and CDR2 (germline): KGHDR, SFDVKD. V shed 6 bases and J 5 bases; nucleotides not matched to a gene: 9. The CDR3 is CATSRLSGQNNEQFF. The CDR3 bases are TGTGCCACCAGTAGGCTTTCGGGACAGAACAATGAGCAGTTCTTC.

The chain links TRBV27 to TRBJ2-3; 7 positions agree with TRBD2. V shed 2 bases, J shed 2 bases, and the junction held 10 bases outside the gene matches. CDR3 length: 17 residues. Germline assignment: CDR1 MNHEY and CDR2 SMNVEV (reference sequence). CDR3 in DNA: TGTGCCAGCAGTTTAACACCCACTAGCGCACACACAGATACGCAGTATTTT. Translated: CASSLTPTSAHTDTQYF.

The V gene is TRBV19, the J gene TRBJ1-1, with TRBD1 identical over 7 bases. This CDR3 region has 15 residues. CDR1 and CDR2 (germline): LNHDA, SQIVND (reference sequence). Trimming took 4 bases from V and 1 from J; bases not matched to a gene: 6. CDR3 in amino acids: CASSTMGQKNTEAFF. The CDR3 DNA follows: TGTGCCAGTAGTACTATGGGACAGAAGAACACTGAAGCTTTCTTT.

This sequence joins TRBV6-5 and TRBJ2-3; 8 bases map to TRBD2. This CDR3 has 14 amino acids. Germline trimming cut 6 bases from V and 2 bases from J; bases unmatched to any gene: 4. Germline V CDR1 and CDR2: MNHEY, SVGAGI. In nucleotides, the CDR3 is TGTGCCAGCAGCATGGGACTAGTCACAGATACGCAGTATTTT. This codes for CASSMGLVTDTQYF.

This sequence joins TRBV19 and TRBJ1-2, with TRBD1 identical over 8 bases. This CDR3 region has 15 residues. Looked up from germline, CDR1 is LNHDA and CDR2 is SQIVND (reference sequence). The ends lost 3 bases at V and 6 bases at J; junction bases unmatched: 9. The CDR3 here is CASSIRDRTLDGYTF. CDR3 bases: TGTGCCAGTAGTATCCGGGACAGGACGCTTGATGGCTACACCTTC.

The rearrangement links TRBV7-9 to TRBJ2-5, with D perhaps TRBD1 (7 bases). V lost 4 bases and J lost 5, with 20 bases in between. Germline lookup yields CDR1 SEHNR and CDR2 FQNEAQ (reference sequence). The CDR3 consists of 16 residues. The CDR3 nucleotides read TGTGCCAGCAGCTCTGGACAGGATCGGAGGGGGGAGACCCAGTACTTC. Residues: CASSSGQDRRGETQYF.

This chain connects TRBV5-1 to TRBJ2-1; possibly TRBD1 for D (5 bases). This CDR3 contains 15 residues. The V and J ends lost 1 base and 6 bases respectively, with 14 bases between them. Germline V gives CDR1 SGHRS, CDR2 YFSETQ. The CDR3: CASSLTQGSVNEQFF. The DNA of the CDR3 is TGCGCCAGCAGCTTGACGCAGGGTAGTGTCAATGAGCAGTTCTTC.

The genes are TRBV19 and TRBJ2-2, with D possibly TRBD2 on 6 matching bases. The V gene's germline CDR1 is LNHDA and CDR2 SQIVND (reference sequence). This CDR3 is 16 amino acids long. Trimming took 2 bases from V and 0 from J, leaving 10 bases between them. The DNA of the CDR3 is TGTGCCAGTAGTATAATGGGGAGGCCGAACACCGGGGAGCTGTTTTTT. Translated: CASSIMGRPNTGELFF.

The chain has TRBV9 and TRBJ2-3; 10 bases line up with TRBD1. CDR1 is SGDLS and CDR2 is YYNGEE in the germline V gene. The trim removed 0 bases at V and 4 bases at J, leaving 5 bases unmatched. CDR3 length: 16 amino acids. The CDR3 region is CASSVVRGQGSDTQYF. CDR3 nucleotides: TGTGCCAGCAGCGTAGTTCGGGGACAGGGGTCAGATACGCAGTATTTT. Combining the CDR3 with reference TRBV9 and TRBJ2-3 gives the whole variable domain DSGVTQTPKHLITATGQRVTLRCSPRSGDLSVYWYQQSLDQGLQFLIQYYNGEERAKGNILERFSAQQFPDLHSELNLSSLELGDSALYFCASSVVRGQGSDTQYFGPGTRLTVL.

This chain uses TRBV5-1 with TRBJ2-2, with a tentative D call TRBD1 (6 bases). V lost 5 bases and J lost 4, with 21 bases in between. The CDR3 totals 17 residues. Germline V CDR1 and CDR2: SGHRS, YFSETQ. Written as DNA, the CDR3 is TGCGCCAGCAGATCACTCCTGAGGGGGTCTTCCACCGGGGAGCTGTTTTTT. It specifies CASRSLLRGSSTGELFF. The full variable domain, with the rest looked up from reference TRBV5-1 and TRBJ2-2, is KAGVTQTPRYLIKTRGQQVTLSCSPISGHRSVSWYQQTPGQGLQFLFEYFSETQRNKGNFPGRFSGRQFSNSRSEMNVSTLELGDSALYLCASRSLLRGSSTGELFFGEGSRLTVL.

The sample holds one count of this clone. The CDR3 DNA reads as TGTGCCAGCAGTTTATACCCAGACTCACGGTCGGGAAACACCATATATTTT. Its protein product is CASSLYPDSRSGNTIYF. The genes are TRBV28 and TRBJ1-3; D gene uncertain. The CDR3 loop spans 17 amino acids. The ends were cut back, 1 base at V and 4 bases at J, with 17 bases in the middle. Germline assignment: CDR1 MDHEN and CDR2 SYDVKM.

J is TRBJ2-2 and V is TRBV11-2; 7 nucleotides agree with TRBD1. V lost 0 bases, J lost 6 bases, and 1 base stayed unmatched. CDR1 and CDR2 (germline): SGHAT, FQNNGV. The CDR3 is made up of 14 amino acids. DNA of the CDR3: TGTGCCAGCAGCTTAGAAACAGGGGCCGGGGAGCTGTTTTTT. Its protein is CASSLETGAGELFF.

The chain uses TRBV19 and TRBJ1-3; tentative D call: TRBD1 (6 bases). Germline assignment: CDR1 LNHDA and CDR2 SQIVND (reference sequence). This CDR3 is 15 amino acids long. Trimming left V 7 bases short and J 4 bases short, with 17 bases between. CDR3 amino acids: CASTIAGGFGNTIYF. The CDR3 region has the DNA TGTGCCAGTACCATAGCGGGGGGCTTCGGAAACACCATATATTTT. Based on the CDR3 plus reference TRBV19 and TRBJ1-3, the full variable domain is DGGITQSPKYLFRKEGQNVTLSCEQNLNHDAMYWYRQDPGQGLRLIYYSQIVNDFQKGDIAEGYSVSREKKESFPLTVTSAQKNPTAFYLCASTIAGGFGNTIYFGEGSWLTVV.